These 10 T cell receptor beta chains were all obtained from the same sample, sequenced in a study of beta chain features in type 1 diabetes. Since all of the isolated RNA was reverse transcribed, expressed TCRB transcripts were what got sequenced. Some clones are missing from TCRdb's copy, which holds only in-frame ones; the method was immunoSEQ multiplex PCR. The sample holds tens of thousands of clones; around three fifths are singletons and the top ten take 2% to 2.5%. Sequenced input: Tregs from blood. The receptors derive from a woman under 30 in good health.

CDR3 region: CASSLTGGLNQPQHF. CDR3 coding DNA: TGTGCCAGCAGCCTGACAGGGGGACTCAATCAGCCCCAGCATTTT. The chain uses TRBV11-2 and TRBJ1-5, with 9 positions matching TRBD1. This CDR3 region has 15 residues. V lost 5 bases to trimming and J lost 3 bases; unmatched junction nucleotides: 5. CDR1 and CDR2 from the germline V gene are SGHAT and FQNNGV.

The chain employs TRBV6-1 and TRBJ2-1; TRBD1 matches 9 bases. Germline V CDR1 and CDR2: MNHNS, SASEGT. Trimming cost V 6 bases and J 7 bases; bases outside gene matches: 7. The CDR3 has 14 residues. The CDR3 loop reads CASRRTGASNEQFF. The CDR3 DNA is TGTGCCAGCAGGAGGACAGGGGCTTCTAATGAGCAGTTCTTC.

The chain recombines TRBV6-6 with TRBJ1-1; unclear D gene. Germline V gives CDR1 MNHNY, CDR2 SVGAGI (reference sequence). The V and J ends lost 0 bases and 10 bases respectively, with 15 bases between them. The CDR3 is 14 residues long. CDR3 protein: CASSYSSRQSRAFF. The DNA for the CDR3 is TGTGCCAGCAGTTACTCCAGTCGACAATCTCGAGCTTTCTTT.

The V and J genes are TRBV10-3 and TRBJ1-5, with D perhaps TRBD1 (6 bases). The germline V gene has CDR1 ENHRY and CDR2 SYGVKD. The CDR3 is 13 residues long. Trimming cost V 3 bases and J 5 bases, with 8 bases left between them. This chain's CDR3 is CAISDRGDQPQHF. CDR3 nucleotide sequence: TGTGCCATCAGTGACAGGGGAGATCAGCCCCAGCATTTT.

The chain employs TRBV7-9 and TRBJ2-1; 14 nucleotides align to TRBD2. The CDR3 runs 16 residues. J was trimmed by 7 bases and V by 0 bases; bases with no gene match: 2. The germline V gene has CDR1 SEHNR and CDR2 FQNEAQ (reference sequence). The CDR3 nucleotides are TGTGCCAGCAGCTTAGCGGGACTAGCGGGGGTAAATGAGCAGTTCTTC. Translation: CASSLAGLAGVNEQFF.

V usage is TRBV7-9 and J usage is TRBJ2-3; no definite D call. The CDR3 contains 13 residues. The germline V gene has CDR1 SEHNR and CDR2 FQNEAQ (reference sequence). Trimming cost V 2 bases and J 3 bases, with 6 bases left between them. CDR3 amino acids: CASSLLRTDTQYF. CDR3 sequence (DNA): TGTGCCAGCAGCTTATTGAGAACAGATACGCAGTATTTT.

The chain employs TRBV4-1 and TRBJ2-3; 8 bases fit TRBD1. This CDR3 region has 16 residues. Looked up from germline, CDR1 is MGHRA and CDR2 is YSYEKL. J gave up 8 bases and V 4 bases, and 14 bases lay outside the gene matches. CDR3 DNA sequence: TGCGCCAGCAGCCCAAGTAATTTCGCAGGGGGCGGTACGCAGTATTTT. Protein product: CASSPSNFAGGGTQYF.

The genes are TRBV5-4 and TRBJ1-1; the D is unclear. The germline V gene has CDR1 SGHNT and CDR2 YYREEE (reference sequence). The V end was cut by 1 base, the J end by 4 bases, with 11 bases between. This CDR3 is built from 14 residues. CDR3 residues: CASSLSHSSTEAFF. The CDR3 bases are TGTGCCAGCAGCTTGTCTCATTCGAGCACTGAAGCTTTCTTT.

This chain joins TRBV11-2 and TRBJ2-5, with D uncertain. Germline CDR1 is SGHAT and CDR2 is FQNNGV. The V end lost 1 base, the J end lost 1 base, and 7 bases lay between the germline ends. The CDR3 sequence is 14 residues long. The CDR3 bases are TGTGCCAGCAGCTTAGGTCCCTTCCAAGAGACCCAGTACTTC. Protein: CASSLGPFQETQYF.

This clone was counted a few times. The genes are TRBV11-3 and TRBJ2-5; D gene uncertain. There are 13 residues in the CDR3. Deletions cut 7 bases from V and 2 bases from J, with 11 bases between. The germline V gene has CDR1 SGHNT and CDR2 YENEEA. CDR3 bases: TGTGCCAGCACCCCTCAACGGCAAGAGACCCAGTACTTC. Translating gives CASTPQRQETQYF.